Detailed here is one T cell receptor beta chain. The primer mix had 60 Vbeta and 13 Jbeta primers. Produced via immunoSEQ multiplex PCR; TCRdb's table is partial and in-frame only. The sample includes about 210,000 clones, approximately 79% of them seen just once. The data were obtained in a study of cytomegalovirus exposure and HLA in healthy donors. Whole-study context: Roughly 85 million unique TCRs from HLA-typed donors were held in an early release of data.

Trimming left V 5 bases short and J 5 bases short, with 16 bases between. Germline loops: CDR1 SGHNT, CDR2 YENEEA. This CDR3 has 15 amino acids. The clonotype originates from a male donor in good health and CMV-seronegative. The material sequenced was PBMCs. The V and J genes are TRBV11-3 and TRBJ2-1, with D unclear. The CDR3 DNA follows: TGTGCCAGCAGCCCCGGTAGCCTTAGACACAATGAGCAGTTCTTC. As protein: CASSPGSLRHNEQFF.